These T cell receptor beta chains were read from a single sample in a study of blood T cell repertoires in COVID-19. Clones were read by immunoSEQ multiplex PCR, and TCRdb kept only the in-frame ones, dropping some. The sample carries fewer than 450,000 clones, roughly 86% recorded once. Sequenced sample: PBMCs or T cells enriched from blood (not recorded which). These TCRs come from a woman between 35 and 50 years old with acute COVID-19. Each CDR3 is given with its conserved first and last residue. A D gene is named only where the DNA matches it firmly.

D gene,V gene,J gene,CDR3 protein,CDR3 DNA
-,TRBV27,TRBJ1-2,CASSFRGAAGLYGYTF,TGTGCCAGCAGTTTTCGCGGGGCGGCAGGCCTCTATGGCTACACCTTC
TRBD1,TRBV6-5,TRBJ2-5,CASSYDRALETQYF,TGTGCCAGCAGTTACGACAGGGCGCTAGAGACCCAGTACTTC
-,TRBV12-2,TRBJ1-4,CASRTSTGTRKKKLFF,TGTGCAAGTCGTACTTCCACCGGGACTCGGAAAAAAAAACTGTTTTTT
TRBD1,TRBV4-1,TRBJ2-6,CASSQRQGGTGANVLTF,TGCGCCAGCAGCCAGAGACAGGGGGGTACTGGGGCCAACGTCCTGACTTTC
-,TRBV29-1,TRBJ1-1,CSLDRTGEGTEAFF,TGCAGCCTAGACCGGACGGGAGAAGGGACTGAAGCTTTCTTT
-,TRBV30,TRBJ2-6,CARDPGVSGANVLTF,TGTGCCCGTGACCCCGGGGTGTCTGGGGCCAACGTCCTGACTTTC
-,TRBV9,TRBJ2-3,CASSVGALADTQYF,TGTGCCAGCAGCGTAGGGGCTTTGGCAGATACGCAGTATTTT
-,TRBV7-9,TRBJ2-5,CASSTGGGGETQYF,TGTGCCAGCAGCACAGGCGGGGGCGGGGAGACCCAGTACTTC
-,TRBV5-6,TRBJ1-3,CASSLWQGAYGNTIYF,TGTGCCAGCAGCTTGTGGCAGGGTGCTTACGGAAACACCATATATTTT
-,TRBV25-1,TRBJ1-4,CASSEWGRVTLDEKLFF,TGTGCCAGCAGTGAATGGGGCAGGGTTACTCTCGATGAAAAACTGTTTTTT
-,TRBV5-1,TRBJ2-2,CASSLSSGGYTGELFF,TGCGCCAGCAGCTTGAGTTCGGGGGGCTACACCGGGGAGCTGTTTTTT
-,TRBV21-1,TRBJ1-4,CASSTGQGEKLFF,TGTGCCAGCAGCACGGGACAGGGGGAAAAACTGTTTTTT
-,TRBV5-1,TRBJ2-1,CASSPFTGGPEEQFF,TGCGCCAGCAGCCCTTTTACGGGGGGCCCAGAAGAGCAGTTCTTC
-,TRBV30,TRBJ1-2,CAWSPPRVGSGYTF,TGTGCCTGGAGTCCGCCCAGGGTGGGAAGTGGCTACACCTTC
-,TRBV6-1,TRBJ1-5,CASSEAAGGDQPQHF,TGTGCCAGCAGTGAAGCTGCGGGGGGAGATCAGCCCCAGCATTTT
-,TRBV15,TRBJ2-6,CATSIGQNSGANVLTF,TGTGCCACCAGCATAGGACAGAACTCTGGGGCCAACGTCCTGACTTTC
TRBD2,TRBV3-1/TRBV3-2,TRBJ2-5,CASSQDLRRGVQETQYF,TGTGCCAGCAGCCAAGATCTGAGACGGGGGGTTCAAGAGACCCAGTACTTC
TRBD2,TRBV2,TRBJ2-7,CASRVSGSYEQYF,TGTGCCAGCAGAGTTAGCGGGAGTTACGAGCAGTACTTC
TRBD1,TRBV7-2,TRBJ2-7,CASSHGTAYEQYF,TGTGCCAGCAGCCATGGGACAGCCTACGAGCAGTACTTC
-,TRBV19,TRBJ2-1,CASSYPISTGKGSYNEQFF,TGTGCCAGTAGTTACCCGATTTCTACAGGGAAGGGCTCCTACAATGAGCAGTTCTTC
-,TRBV5-1,TRBJ2-1,CASSLDSYNEQFF,TGCGCCAGCAGCTTGGACAGCTACAATGAGCAGTTCTTC
-,TRBV23-1,TRBJ1-5,CASSHQSCQHSYYQPQHF,TGCGCCAGCAGCCATCAATCGTGCCAGCACAGCTATTATCAGCCCCAGCATTTT
TRBD1,TRBV18,TRBJ1-2,CASSRDPGQSNYGYTF,TGTGCCAGCTCACGGGACCCGGGACAGTCTAACTATGGCTACACCTTC
-,TRBV28,TRBJ1-5,CASSPMNRAQPQHF,TGTGCCAGCAGTCCAATGAACAGGGCTCAGCCCCAGCATTTT
-,TRBV2,TRBJ2-3,CASIQVGVPTDTQYF,TGTGCCAGCATACAGGTTGGGGTTCCCACAGATACGCAGTATTTT
-,TRBV21-1,TRBJ1-2,CASSVNRASYYGYTF,TGTGCCAGCAGCGTGAACAGGGCCTCCTACTATGGCTACACCTTC
TRBD1,TRBV4-2,TRBJ1-4,CASTLNRGSNEKLFF,TGTGCCAGCACCCTCAACAGGGGAAGTAATGAAAAACTGTTTTTT
-,TRBV11-2,TRBJ2-2,CAVSTQFFIGELFF,TGTGCCGTCTCAACACAGTTTTTCATCGGGGAGCTGTTTTTT
-,TRBV30,TRBJ1-4,CAWSVRRAEKLFF,TGTGCCTGGAGTGTAAGGAGGGCTGAAAAACTGTTTTTT